This T cell receptor beta chain appears in the sequencing data of a study of T cell changes during pregnancy in multiple sclerosis. In this sample, this clone turned up once. The CDR3 is 14 amino acids. Per germline, CDR1 SGDLS and CDR2 YYNGEE. V dropped 1 base and J dropped 5 bases, with 12 bases sitting between them. Libraries were prepared by immunoSEQ multiplex PCR; TCRdb keeps only in-frame clonotypes and omits some of them. The sample has over 70,000 clones, around 92% seen once; the top ten hold 2.5% to 3%. The sequence came from a female donor in good health, enrolled as a control in a pregnancy study. The V and J genes are TRBV9 and TRBJ1-2, with TRBD1 as a possible D gene (5 bases). The material sequenced was peripheral blood, taken in the third trimester of pregnancy. CDR3 loop: CASSVYGGGYGYTF. In DNA form, the CDR3 reads TGTGCCAGCAGCGTATACGGGGGAGGGTATGGCTACACCTTC.